This T cell receptor beta chain originates from a study of T cells in Graves' hyperthyroidism and ophthalmopathy. Study outcomes and limitations: Stable hyperthyroidism was separated from ophthalmopathy by a model based on 13 V-J features.

This clonotype occurred a few times. As yet, its antigen is unknown. There were TCR beta CDR3 regions amplified from RNA transcripts. The TCR CDR3 first-round RT-PCR relied on the HTBI primer set. TCRdb redid the calling of the multiplex PCR reads with MiXCR, one entry per CDR3 protein. The sample records hundreds of thousands of distinct CDR3 sequences, roughly 37% being singletons. The V gene lost 1 base and the J gene lost 7 bases, with 13 bases spanning the gap. Germline CDR1 and CDR2: SGHVS and FNYEAQ. This CDR3 has 15 residues. The chain employs TRBV7-6 and TRBJ2-2, with a weak D call TRBD2 (5 bases). This sequence originates from a man aged 18 to 29 with Graves' hyperthyroidism. The sequenced sample was blood. The CDR3 sequence: CASSLGISGGGELFF. Written as DNA, the CDR3 is TGTGCCAGCAGCTTAGGAATATCAGGAGGCGGGGAGCTGTTTTTT.